This T cell receptor beta chain originates from a study of cytomegalovirus exposure and HLA in healthy donors. Whole-study results and caveats: A later analysis found that most CMV-associated TCR beta chains appeared HLA-restricted. Using the classifier, cytomegalovirus status was reportedly diagnosed with high specificity and sensitivity. The CMV antigen specificity of a few CMV-associated chains was confirmed through in vitro analysis.

PCR employed 60 Vbeta and 13 Jbeta primers. As originally analysed: Approximately 11 million shared chains were among approximately 87 million unique TCR beta chains counted in a later analysis. Data came from immunoSEQ multiplex PCR; TCRdb stores just in-frame clones and leaves some out. V, J and clone size reflect that table, while D and trimming were determined from the DNA. The sample records about 140,000 clones, over 75% being singletons. This clone was seen more than once but under ten times. Its specificity is unknown. Germline lookup yields CDR1 SGHRS and CDR2 YFSETQ. CDR3 length: 14 residues. Trimming took off 0 bases at V and 7 bases at J, with 10 bases between the two ends.

The chain carries TRBV5-1 and TRBJ1-4; D call uncertain. The receptor comes from a female donor in good health and CMV-seronegative. The sample taken for sequencing was PBMCs. CDR3 nucleotide sequence: TGCGCCAGCAGCTTGGCCGGGGTAGGTGAAAAACTGTTTTTT. Translation gives CASSLAGVGEKLFF.